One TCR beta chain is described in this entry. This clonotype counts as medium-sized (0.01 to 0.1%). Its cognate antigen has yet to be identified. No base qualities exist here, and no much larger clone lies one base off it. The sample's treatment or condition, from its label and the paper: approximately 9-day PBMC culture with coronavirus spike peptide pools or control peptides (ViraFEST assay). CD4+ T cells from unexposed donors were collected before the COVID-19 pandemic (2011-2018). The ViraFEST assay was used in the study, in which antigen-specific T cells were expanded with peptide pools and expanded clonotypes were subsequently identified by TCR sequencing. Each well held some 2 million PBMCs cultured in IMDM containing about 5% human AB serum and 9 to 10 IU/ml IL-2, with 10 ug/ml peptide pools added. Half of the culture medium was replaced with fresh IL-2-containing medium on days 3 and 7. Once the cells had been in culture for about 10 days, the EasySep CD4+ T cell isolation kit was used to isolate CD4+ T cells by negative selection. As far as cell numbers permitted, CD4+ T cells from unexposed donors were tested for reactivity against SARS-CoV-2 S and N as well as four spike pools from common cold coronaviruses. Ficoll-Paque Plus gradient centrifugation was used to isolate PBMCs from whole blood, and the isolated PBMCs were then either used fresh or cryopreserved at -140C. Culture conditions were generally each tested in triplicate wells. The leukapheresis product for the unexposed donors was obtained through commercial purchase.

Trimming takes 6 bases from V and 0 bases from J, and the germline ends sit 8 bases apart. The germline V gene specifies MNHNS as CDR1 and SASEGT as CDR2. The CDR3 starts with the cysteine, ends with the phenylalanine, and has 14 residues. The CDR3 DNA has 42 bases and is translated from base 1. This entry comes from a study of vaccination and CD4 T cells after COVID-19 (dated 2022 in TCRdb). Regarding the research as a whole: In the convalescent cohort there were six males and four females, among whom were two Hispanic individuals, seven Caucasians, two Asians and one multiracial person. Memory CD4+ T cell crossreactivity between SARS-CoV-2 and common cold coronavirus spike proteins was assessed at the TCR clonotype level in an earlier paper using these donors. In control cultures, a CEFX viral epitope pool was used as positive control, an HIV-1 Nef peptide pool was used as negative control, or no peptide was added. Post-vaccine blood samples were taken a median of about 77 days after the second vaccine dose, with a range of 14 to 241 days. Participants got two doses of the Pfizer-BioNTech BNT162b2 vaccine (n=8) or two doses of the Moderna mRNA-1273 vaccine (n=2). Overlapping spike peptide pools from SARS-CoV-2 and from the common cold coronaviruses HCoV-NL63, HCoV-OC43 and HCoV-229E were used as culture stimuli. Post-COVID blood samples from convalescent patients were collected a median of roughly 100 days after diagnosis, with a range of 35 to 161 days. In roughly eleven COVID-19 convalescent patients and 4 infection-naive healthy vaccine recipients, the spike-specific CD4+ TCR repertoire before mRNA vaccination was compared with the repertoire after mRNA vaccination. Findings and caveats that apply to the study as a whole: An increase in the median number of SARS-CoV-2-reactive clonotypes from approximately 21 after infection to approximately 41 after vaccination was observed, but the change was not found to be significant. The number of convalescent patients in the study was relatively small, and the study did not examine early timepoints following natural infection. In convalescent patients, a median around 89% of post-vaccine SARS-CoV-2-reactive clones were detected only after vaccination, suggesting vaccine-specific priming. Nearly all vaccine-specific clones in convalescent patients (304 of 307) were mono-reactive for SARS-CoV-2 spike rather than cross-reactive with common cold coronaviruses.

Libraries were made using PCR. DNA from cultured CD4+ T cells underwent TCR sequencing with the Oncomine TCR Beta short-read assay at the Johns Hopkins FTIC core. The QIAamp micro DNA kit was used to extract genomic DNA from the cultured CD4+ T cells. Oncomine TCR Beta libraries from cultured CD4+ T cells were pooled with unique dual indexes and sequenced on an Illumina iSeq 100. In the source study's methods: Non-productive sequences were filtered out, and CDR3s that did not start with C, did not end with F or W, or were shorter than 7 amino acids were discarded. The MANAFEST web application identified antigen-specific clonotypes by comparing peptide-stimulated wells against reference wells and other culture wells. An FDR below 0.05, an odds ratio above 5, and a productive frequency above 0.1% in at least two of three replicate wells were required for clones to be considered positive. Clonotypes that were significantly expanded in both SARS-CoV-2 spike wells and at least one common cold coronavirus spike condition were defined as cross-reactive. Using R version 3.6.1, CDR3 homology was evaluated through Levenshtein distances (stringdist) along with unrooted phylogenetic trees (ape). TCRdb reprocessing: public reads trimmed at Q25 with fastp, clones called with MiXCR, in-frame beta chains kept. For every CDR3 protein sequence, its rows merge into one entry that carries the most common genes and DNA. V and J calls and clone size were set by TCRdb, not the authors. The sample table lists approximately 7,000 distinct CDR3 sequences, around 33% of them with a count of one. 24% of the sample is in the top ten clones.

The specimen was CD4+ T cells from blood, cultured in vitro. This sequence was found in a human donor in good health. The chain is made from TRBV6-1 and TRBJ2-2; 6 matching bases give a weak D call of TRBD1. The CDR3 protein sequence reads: CASRTGTNTGELFF. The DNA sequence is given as TGTGCCAGCAGGACAGGAACGAACACCGGGGAGCTGTTTTTT.